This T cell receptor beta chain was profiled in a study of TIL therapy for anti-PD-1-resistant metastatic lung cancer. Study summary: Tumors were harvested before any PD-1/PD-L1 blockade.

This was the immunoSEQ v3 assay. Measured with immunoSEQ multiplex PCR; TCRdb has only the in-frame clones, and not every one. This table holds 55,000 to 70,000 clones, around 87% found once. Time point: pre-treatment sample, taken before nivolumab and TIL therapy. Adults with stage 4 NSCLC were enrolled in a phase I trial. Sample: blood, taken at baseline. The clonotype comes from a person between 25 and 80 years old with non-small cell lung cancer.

The CDR3 reads CASSLAGQGGTQYF. CDR3 sequence (DNA): TGTGCCAGCAGCTTGGCCGGCCAGGGAGGGACCCAGTACTTC. The chain uses TRBV5-4 and TRBJ2-5; a weak D match, TRBD2 (6 bases). V dropped 0 bases and J dropped 7 bases, with 13 bases sitting between them. The V gene's germline CDR1 is SGHNT and CDR2 YYREEE (reference sequence). The CDR3 is 14 residues long.